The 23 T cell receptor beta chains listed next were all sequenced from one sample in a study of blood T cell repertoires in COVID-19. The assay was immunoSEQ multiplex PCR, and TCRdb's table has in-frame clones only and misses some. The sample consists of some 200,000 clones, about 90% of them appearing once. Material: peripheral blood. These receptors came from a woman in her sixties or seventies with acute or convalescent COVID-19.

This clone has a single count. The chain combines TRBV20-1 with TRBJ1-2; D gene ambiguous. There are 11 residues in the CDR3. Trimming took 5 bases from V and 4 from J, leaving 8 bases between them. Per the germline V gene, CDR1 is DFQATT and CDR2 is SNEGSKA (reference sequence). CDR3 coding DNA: TGCAGTGCTCCAGCTAGCTATGGCTACACCTTC. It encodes CSAPASYGYTF.

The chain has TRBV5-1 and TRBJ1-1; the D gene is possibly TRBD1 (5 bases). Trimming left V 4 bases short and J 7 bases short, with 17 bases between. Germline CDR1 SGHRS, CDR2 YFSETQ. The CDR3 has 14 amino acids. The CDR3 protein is CASSHYGATDEAFF. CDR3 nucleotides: TGCGCCAGCAGCCACTATGGGGCGACAGATGAAGCTTTCTTT. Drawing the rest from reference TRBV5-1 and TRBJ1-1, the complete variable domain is KAGVTQTPRYLIKTRGQQVTLSCSPISGHRSVSWYQQTPGQGLQFLFEYFSETQRNKGNFPGRFSGRQFSNSRSEMNVSTLELGDSALYLCASSHYGATDEAFFGQGTRLTVV.

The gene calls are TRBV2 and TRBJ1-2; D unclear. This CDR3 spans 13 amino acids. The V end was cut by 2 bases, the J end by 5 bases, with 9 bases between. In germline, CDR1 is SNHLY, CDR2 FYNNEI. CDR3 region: CASSENSGYGYTF. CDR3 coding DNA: TGTGCCAGCAGTGAAAACAGTGGGTATGGCTACACCTTC.

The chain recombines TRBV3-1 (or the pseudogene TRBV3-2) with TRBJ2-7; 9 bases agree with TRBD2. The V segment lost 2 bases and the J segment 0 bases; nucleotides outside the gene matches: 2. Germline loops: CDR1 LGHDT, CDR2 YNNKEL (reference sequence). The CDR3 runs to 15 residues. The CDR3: CASSQSSGVSYEQYF. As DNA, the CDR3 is TGTGCCAGCAGCCAATCTAGCGGGGTCTCCTACGAGCAGTACTTC.

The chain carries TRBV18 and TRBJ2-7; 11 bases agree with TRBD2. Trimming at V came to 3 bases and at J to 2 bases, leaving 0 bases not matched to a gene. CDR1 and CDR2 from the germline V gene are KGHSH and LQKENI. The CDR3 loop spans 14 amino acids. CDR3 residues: CASSPSGGAYEQYF. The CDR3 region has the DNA TGTGCCAGCTCACCTAGCGGGGGGGCCTACGAGCAGTACTTC.

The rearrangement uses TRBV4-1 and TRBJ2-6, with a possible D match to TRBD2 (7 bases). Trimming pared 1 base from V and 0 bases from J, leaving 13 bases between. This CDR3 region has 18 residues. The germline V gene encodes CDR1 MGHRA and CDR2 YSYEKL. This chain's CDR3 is CASSQVWGGNSGANVLTF. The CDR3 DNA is TGCGCCAGCAGCCAAGTGTGGGGGGGCAACTCTGGGGCCAACGTCCTGACTTTC.

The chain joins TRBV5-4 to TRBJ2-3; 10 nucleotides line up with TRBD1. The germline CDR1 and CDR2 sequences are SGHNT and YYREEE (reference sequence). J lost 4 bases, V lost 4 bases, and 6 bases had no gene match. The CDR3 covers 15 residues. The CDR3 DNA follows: TGTGCCAGCAGCCGGGACAGGGGAGTTGCAGATACGCAGTATTTT. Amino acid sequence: CASSRDRGVADTQYF. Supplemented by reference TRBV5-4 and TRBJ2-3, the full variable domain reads ETGVTQSPTHLIKTRGQQVTLRCSSQSGHNTVSWYQQALGQGPQFIFQYYREEENGRGNFPPRFSGLQFPNYSSELNVNALELDDSALYLCASSRDRGVADTQYFGPGTRLTVL.

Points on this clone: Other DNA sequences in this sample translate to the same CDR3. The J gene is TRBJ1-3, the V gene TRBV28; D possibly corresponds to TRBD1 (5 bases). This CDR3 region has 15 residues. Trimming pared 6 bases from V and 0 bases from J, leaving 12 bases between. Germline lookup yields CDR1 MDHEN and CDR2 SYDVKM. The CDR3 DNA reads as TGTGCCAGCAGAGCTCAGGGATACTCTGGAAACACCATATATTTT. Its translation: CASRAQGYSGNTIYF.

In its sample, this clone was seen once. CDR3 protein: CASSWQGLVSTDTQYF. The DNA of the CDR3 is TGTGCCAGCAGCTGGCAGGGACTAGTGAGCACAGATACGCAGTATTTT. The chain is built from TRBV7-2 and TRBJ2-3; 8 nucleotides agree with TRBD2. Losses at the gene ends were 4 bases for V and 0 bases for J; bases not matched to a gene: 6. Germline-derived CDR1 and CDR2 are SGHTA and FQGNSA. CDR3 length: 16 residues.

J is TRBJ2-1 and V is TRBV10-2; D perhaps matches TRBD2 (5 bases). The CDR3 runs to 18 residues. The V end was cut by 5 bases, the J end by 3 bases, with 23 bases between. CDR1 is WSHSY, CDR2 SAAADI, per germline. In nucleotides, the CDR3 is TGCGCCAGCAGTAGAGCCCGGGATCCAACCTCGGGCTACAATGAGCAGTTCTTC. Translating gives CASSRARDPTSGYNEQFF.

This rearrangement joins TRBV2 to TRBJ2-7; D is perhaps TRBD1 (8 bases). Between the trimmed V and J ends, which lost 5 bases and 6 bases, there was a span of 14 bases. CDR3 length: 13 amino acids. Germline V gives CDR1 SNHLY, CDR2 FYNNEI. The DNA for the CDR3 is TGTGCCAGCAGTCCGGACAGGGAGGGCGAGCAGTACTTC. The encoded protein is CASSPDREGEQYF. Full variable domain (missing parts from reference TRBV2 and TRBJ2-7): EPEVTQTPSHQVTQMGQEVILRCVPISNHLYFYWYRQILGQKVEFLVSFYNNEISEKSEIFDDQFSVERPDGSNFTLKIRSTKLEDSAMYFCASSPDREGEQYFGPGTRLTVT.

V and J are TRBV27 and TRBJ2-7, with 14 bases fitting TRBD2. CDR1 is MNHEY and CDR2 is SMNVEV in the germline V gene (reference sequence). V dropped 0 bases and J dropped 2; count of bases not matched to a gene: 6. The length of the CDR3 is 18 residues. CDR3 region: CASSLSMTSGRDPYEQYF. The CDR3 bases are TGTGCCAGCAGTTTATCGATGACTAGCGGGAGGGACCCCTACGAGCAGTACTTC.

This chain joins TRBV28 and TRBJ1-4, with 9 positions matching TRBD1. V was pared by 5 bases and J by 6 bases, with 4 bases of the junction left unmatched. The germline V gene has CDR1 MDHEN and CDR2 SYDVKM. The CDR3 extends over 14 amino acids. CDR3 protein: CASSPGDRDEKLFF. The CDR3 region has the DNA TGTGCCAGCAGTCCCGGGGACAGGGATGAAAAACTGTTTTTT.

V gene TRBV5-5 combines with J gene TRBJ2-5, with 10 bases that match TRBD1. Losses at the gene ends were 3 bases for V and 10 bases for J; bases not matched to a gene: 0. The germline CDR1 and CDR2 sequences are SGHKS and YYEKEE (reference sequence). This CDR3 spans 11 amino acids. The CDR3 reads CASSWTGGQYF. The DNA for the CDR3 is TGTGCCAGCAGCTGGACAGGGGGCCAGTACTTC. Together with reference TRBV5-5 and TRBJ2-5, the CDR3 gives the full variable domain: DAGVTQSPTHLIKTRGQQVTLRCSPISGHKSVSWYQQVLGQGPQFIFQYYEKEERGRGNFPDRFSARQFPNYSSELNVNALLLGDSALYLCASSWTGGQYFGPGTRLLVL.

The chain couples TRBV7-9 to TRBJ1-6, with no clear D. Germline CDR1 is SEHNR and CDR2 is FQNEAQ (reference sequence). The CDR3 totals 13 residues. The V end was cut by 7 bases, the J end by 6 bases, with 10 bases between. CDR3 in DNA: TGTGCCAGCACCCACGGGAGTAATTCACCCCTCCACTTT. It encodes CASTHGSNSPLHF. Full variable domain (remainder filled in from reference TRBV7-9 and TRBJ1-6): DTGVSQNPRHKITKRGQNVTFRCDPISEHNRLYWYRQTLGQGPEFLTYFQNEAQLEKSRLLSDRFSAERPKGSFSTLEIQRTEQGDSAMYLCASTHGSNSPLHFGNGTRLTVT.

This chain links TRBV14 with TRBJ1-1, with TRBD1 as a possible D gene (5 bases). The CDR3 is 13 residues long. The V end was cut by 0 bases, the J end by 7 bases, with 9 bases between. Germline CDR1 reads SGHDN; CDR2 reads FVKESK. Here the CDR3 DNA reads TGTGCCAGCAGCCAAGATTATAGGGGTGAAGCTTTCTTT. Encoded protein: CASSQDYRGEAFF.

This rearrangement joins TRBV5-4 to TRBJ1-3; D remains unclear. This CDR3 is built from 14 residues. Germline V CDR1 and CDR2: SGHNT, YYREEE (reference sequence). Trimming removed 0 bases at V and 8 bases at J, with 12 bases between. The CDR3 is CASSLGGRRDTIYF. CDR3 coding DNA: TGTGCCAGCAGCTTGGGAGGGAGGCGGGACACCATATATTTT. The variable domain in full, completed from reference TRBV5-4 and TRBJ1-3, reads ETGVTQSPTHLIKTRGQQVTLRCSSQSGHNTVSWYQQALGQGPQFIFQYYREEENGRGNFPPRFSGLQFPNYSSELNVNALELDDSALYLCASSLGGRRDTIYFGEGSWLTVV.

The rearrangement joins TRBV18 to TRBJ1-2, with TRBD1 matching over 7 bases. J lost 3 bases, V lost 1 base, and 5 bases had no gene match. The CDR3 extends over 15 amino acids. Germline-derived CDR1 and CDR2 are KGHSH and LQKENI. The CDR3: CASSPRQGVDYGYTF. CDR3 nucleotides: TGTGCCAGCTCACCACGGCAGGGGGTGGACTATGGCTACACCTTC.

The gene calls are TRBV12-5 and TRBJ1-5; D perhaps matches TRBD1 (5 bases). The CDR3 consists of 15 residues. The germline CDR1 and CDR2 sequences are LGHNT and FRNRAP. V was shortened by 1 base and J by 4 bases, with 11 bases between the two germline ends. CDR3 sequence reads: CASGLEPPGNQPQHF. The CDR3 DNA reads TGTGCTAGTGGTTTGGAACCGCCAGGGAATCAGCCCCAGCATTTT.

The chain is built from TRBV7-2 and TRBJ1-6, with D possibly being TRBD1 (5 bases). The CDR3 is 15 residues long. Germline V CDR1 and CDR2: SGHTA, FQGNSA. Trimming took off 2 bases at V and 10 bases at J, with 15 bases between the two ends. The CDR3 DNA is TGTGCCAGCAGCTTAAGTGGGACTCCTGAATCACCCCTCCACTTT. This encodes CASSLSGTPESPLHF.

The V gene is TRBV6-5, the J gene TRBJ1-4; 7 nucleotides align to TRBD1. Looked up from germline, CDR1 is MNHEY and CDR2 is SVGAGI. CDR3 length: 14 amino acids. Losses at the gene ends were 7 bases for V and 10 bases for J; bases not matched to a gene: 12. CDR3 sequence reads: CASNGGSYRGKLFF. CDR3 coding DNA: TGTGCCAGCAATGGGGGCTCCTACAGGGGAAAACTGTTTTTT.

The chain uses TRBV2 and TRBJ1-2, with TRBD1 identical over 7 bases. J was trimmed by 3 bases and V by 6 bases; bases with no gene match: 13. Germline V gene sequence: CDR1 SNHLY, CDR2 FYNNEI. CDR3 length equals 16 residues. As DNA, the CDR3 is TGTGCCAGCAGAAAGGGAAGGGGGCCCGTGGACTATGGCTACACCTTC. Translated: CASRKGRGPVDYGYTF.

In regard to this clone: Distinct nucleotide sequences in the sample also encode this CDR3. CDR3 amino acids: CASSPGTGLNTEAFF. The DNA of the CDR3 is TGTGCCAGCTCACCCGGAACAGGGTTGAACACTGAAGCTTTCTTT. V and J are TRBV18 and TRBJ1-1, with a tentative D call TRBD1 (6 bases). There are 15 residues in the CDR3. Germline assignment: CDR1 KGHSH and CDR2 LQKENI. Between the trimmed V and J ends, which lost 3 bases and 0 bases, there was a span of 11 bases.